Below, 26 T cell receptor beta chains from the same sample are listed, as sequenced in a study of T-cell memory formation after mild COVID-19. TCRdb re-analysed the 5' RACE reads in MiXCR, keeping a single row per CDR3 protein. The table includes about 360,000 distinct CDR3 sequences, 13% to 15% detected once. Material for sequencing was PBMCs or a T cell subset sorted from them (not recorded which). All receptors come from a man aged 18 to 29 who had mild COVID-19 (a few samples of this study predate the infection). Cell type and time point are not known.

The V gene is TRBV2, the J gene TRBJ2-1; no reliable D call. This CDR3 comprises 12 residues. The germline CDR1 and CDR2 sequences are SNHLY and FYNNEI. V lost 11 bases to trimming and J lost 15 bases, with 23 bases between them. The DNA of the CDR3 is TGTGCCTGTCAATCCCCGGTCAACCGGCGGTTCTTC. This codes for CACQSPVNRRFF. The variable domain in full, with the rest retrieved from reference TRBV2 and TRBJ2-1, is EPEVTQTPSHQVTQMGQEVILRCVPISNHLYFYWYRQILGQKVEFLVSFYNNEISEKSEIFDDQFSVERPDGSNFTLKIRSTKLEDSAMYFCACQSPVNRRFFGPGTRLTVL.

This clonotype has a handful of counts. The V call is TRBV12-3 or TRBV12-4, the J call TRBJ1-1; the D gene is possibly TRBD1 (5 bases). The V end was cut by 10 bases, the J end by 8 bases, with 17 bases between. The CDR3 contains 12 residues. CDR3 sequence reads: CATSLAGGEAFF. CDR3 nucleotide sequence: TGTGCCACCTCACTGGCGGGGGGGGAAGCTTTCTTT.

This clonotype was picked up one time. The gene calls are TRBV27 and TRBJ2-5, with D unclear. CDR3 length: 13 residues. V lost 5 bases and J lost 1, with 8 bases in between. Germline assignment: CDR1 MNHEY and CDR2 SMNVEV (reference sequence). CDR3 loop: CASSQGIQETQYF. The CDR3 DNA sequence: TGTGCCAGCAGTCAAGGAATCCAAGAGACCCAGTACTTC.

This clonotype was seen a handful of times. The CDR3 reads CASSFGDRETQYF. In nucleotides, the CDR3 is TGTGCCAGCAGCTTCGGGGACAGAGAGACCCAGTACTTC. V usage is TRBV5-5 and J usage is TRBJ2-5, with 7 positions matching TRBD1. The germline V gene encodes CDR1 SGHKS and CDR2 YYEKEE (reference sequence). The J segment lost 4 bases and the V segment lost 2 bases, leaving 2 bases of the junction unmatched. The CDR3 consists of 13 residues.

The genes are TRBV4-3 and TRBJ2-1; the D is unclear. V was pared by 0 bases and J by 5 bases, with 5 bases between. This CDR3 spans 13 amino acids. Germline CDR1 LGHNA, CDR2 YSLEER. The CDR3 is CASSQELHNEQFF. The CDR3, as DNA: TGCGCCAGCAGCCAAGAACTGCACAATGAGCAGTTCTTC.

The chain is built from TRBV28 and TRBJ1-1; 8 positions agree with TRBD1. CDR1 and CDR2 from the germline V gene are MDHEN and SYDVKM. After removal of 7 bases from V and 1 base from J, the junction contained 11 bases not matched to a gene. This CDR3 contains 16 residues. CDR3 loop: CASTSRYRGRNTEAFF. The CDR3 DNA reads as TGTGCCAGCACGTCAAGGTACAGGGGGAGGAACACTGAAGCTTTCTTT. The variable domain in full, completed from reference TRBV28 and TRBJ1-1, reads DVKVTQSSRYLVKRTGEKVFLECVQDMDHENMFWYRQDPGLGLRLIYFSYDVKMKEKGDIPEGYSVSREKKERFSLILESASTNQTSMYLCASTSRYRGRNTEAFFGQGTRLTVV.

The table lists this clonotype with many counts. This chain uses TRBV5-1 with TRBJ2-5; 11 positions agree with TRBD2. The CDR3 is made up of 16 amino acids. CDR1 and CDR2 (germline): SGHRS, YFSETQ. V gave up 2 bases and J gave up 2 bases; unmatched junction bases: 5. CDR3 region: CASSLLIAGGQETQYF. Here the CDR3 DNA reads TGCGCCAGCAGCTTACTGATAGCGGGGGGGCAAGAGACCCAGTACTTC.

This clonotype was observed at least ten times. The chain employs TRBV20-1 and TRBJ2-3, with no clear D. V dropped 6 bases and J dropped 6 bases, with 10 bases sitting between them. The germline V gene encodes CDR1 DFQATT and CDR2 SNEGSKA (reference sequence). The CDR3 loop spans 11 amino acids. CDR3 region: CSAPVGDTQYF. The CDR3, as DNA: TGCAGTGCACCTGTCGGGGATACGCAGTATTTT.

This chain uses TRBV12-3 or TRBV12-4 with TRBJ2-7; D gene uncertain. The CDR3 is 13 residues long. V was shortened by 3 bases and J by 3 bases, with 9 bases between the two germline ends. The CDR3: CASSFGDLYEQYV. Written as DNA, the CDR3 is TGTGCCAGCAGTTTTGGAGACCTCTACGAGCAGTACGTC.

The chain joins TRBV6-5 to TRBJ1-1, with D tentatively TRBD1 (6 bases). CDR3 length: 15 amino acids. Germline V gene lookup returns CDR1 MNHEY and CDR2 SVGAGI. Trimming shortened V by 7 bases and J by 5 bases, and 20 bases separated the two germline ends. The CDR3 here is CASTPSGGLGTEAFF. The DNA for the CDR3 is TGTGCCAGCACCCCCTCGGGGGGCTTGGGTACTGAAGCTTTCTTT.

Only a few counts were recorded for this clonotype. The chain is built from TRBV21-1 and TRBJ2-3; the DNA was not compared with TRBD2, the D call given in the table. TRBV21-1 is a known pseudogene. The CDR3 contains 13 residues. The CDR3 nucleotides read TGTGCCAGCAGCAAAGCGAGGGGACTAGCGCAGTATTTT. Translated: CASSKARGLAQYF.

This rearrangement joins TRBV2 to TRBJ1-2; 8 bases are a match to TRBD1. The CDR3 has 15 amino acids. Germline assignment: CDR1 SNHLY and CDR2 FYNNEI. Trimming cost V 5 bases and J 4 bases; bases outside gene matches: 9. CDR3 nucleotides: TGTGCCAGCAGTTCTGCACCAGGGGGCGTCTATGGCTACACCTTC. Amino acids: CASSSAPGGVYGYTF.

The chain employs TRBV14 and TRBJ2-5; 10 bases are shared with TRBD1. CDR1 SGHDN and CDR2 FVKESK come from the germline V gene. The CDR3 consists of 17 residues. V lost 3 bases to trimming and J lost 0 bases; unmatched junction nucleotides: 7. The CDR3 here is CASSQTGTGVYQETQYF. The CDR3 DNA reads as TGTGCCAGCAGCCAGACCGGGACAGGGGTCTACCAAGAGACCCAGTACTTC.

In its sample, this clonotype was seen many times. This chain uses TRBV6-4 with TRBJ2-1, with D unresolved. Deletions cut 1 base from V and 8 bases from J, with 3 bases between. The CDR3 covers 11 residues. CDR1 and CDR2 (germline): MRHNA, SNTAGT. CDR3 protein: CASSDYDEQFF. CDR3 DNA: TGTGCCAGCAGTGACTATGATGAGCAGTTCTTC.

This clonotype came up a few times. Written as DNA, the CDR3 is TGCAGTGCTAGAGATGGAACATCGACAGGGGCCTATAGCAATCAGCCCCAGCATTTT. Its protein is CSARDGTSTGAYSNQPQHF. The V and J genes are TRBV20-1 and TRBJ1-5, with 8 bases identical to TRBD1. Trimming removed 0 bases from V and 0 bases from J; junction bases left unmatched: 13. Germline V gene sequence: CDR1 DFQATT, CDR2 SNEGSKA (reference sequence). CDR3 size: 19 residues.

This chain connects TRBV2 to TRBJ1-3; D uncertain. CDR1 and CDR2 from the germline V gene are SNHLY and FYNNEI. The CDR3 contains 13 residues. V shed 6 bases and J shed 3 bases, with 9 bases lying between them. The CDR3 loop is CASRAIGGNTIYF. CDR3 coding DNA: TGTGCCAGCAGGGCAATAGGTGGAAACACCATATATTTT.

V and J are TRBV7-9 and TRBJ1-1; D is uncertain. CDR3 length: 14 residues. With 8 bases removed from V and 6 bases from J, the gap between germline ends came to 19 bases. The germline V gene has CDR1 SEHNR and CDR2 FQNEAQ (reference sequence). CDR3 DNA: TGTGCCAGCGTGGGCCGGGGTCCTAACGCTGAAGCTTTCTTT. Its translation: CASVGRGPNAEAFF.

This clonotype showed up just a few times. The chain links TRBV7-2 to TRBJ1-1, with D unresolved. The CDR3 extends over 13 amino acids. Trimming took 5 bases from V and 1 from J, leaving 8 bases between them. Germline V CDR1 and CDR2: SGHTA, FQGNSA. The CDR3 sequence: CASSPAPNTEAFF. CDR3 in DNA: TGTGCCAGCAGCCCCGCCCCGAACACTGAAGCTTTCTTT.

The CDR3 loop is CASSPSWGNEQFF. The CDR3 DNA reads as TGTGCCAGCAGCCCTAGTTGGGGGAATGAGCAGTTCTTC. The chain couples TRBV7-2 to TRBJ2-1; D tentatively fits TRBD1 or TRBD2 (5 bases each). V gave up 5 bases and J gave up 7 bases, with 12 bases separating them. Germline V gene data show CDR1 as SGHTA and CDR2 as FQGNSA. The CDR3 is 13 amino acids.

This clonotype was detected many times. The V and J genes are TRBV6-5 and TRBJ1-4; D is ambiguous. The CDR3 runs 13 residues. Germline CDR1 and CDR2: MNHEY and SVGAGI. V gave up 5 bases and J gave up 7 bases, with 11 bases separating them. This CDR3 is CASSNTQFEKLFF. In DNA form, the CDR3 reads TGTGCCAGCAGTAATACGCAGTTTGAAAAACTGTTTTTT.

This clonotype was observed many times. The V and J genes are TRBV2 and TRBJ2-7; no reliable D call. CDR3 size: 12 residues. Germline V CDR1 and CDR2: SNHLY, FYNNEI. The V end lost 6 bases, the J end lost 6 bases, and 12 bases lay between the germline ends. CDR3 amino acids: CASRDPRFEQYF. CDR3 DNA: TGTGCCAGCAGGGACCCCCGGTTCGAGCAGTACTTC.

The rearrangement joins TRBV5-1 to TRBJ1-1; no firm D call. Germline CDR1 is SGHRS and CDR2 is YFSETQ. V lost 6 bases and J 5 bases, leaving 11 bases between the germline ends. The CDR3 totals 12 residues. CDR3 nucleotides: TGCGCCAGCACGGTCTGGGAAACTGAAGCTTTCTTT. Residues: CASTVWETEAFF.

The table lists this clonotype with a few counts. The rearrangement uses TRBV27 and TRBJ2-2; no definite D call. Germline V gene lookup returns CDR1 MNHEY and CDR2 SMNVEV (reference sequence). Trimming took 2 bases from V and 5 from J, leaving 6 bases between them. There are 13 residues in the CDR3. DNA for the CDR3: TGTGCCAGCAGTTTACAGAGAACCGGGGAGCTGTTTTTT. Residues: CASSLQRTGELFF.

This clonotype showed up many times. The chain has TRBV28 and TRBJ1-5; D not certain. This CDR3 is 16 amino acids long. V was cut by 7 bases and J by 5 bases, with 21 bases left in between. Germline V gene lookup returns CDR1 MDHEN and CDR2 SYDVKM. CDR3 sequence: CASNKEGGKWHQPQHF. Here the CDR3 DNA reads TGTGCCAGCAATAAGGAGGGTGGGAAGTGGCATCAGCCCCAGCATTTT.

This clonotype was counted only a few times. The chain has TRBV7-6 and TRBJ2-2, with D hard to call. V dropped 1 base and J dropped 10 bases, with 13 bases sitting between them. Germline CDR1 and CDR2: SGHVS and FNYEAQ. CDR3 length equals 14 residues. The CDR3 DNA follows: TGTGCCAGCAGCTTAGGAGGCGTCAAAGAGGAGCTGTTTTTT. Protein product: CASSLGGVKEELFF.

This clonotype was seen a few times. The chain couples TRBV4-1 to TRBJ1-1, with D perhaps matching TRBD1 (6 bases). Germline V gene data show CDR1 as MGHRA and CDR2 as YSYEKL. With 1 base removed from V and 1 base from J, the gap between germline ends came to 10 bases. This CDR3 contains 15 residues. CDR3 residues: CASSQGLGANTEAFF. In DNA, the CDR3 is TGCGCCAGCAGCCAAGGACTGGGGGCGAACACTGAAGCTTTCTTT.